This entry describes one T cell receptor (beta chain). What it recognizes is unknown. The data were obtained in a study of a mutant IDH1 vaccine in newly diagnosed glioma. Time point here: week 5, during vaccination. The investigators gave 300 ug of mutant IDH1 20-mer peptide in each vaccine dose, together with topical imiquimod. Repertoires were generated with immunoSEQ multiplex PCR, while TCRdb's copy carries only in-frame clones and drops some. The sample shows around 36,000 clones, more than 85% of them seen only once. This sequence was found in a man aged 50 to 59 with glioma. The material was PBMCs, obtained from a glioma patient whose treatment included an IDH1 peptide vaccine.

The CDR3: CASRGKFDQPQHF. For the CDR3, the DNA is TGTGCCAGCAGGGGCAAGTTTGATCAGCCCCAGCATTTT. The rearrangement links TRBV19 to TRBJ1-5; D is perhaps TRBD1 (6 bases). The CDR3 has 13 amino acids. CDR1 and CDR2 from the germline V gene are LNHDA and SQIVND (reference sequence). Trimming removed 9 bases from V and 5 bases from J, with 14 bases in between.